Detailed here is one T cell receptor beta chain. As yet, its antigen is unknown. This specimen belongs to a study of cytomegalovirus exposure and HLA in healthy donors. Notes on the study in general: The later analysis indicated that the majority of CMV-associated TCR beta chains appeared HLA-restricted. With later analysis, a missense DCLRE1C variant became linked to TCR beta V- and J-gene trimming. Later on, an analysis tied 15,000 to 20,000 TCR beta sequences to HLA alleles at 0.05 false discovery rate. Sequencing depth across donors, presence/absence analyses assumed, was roughly uniform.

PCR used 60 Vbeta primers and 13 Jbeta primers. Sequencing used immunoSEQ multiplex PCR; TCRdb keeps in-frame clones, though not all of them. The table shows 100,000 or so clones, with approximately 79% occurring only once. Germline V gives CDR1 MNHEY, CDR2 SVGAGI. The CDR3 sequence is 16 residues long. Trimming removed 2 bases from V and 3 bases from J, with 15 bases in between. This receptor was identified in a woman aged 35 to 49 in good health and CMV-seronegative. The chain combines TRBV6-5 with TRBJ2-3, with D possibly matching TRBD2 (7 bases). The specimen sequenced was PBMCs. CDR3 DNA: TGTGCCAGCAGTTACGCTAGCGGACAGCTAACAGATACGCAGTATTTT. Translated, it gives CASSYASGQLTDTQYF.